This TCR beta chain was sequenced during a study of PD-1 blockade in classical Hodgkin lymphoma. The protocol was immunoSEQ multiplex PCR, while the TCRdb copy is restricted to in-frame clones and leaves out a portion. The data show roughly 100,000 clones, more than 85% seen once. V shed 6 bases and J shed 0 bases, with 5 bases lying between them. The CDR3 consists of 12 residues. The germline gives CDR1 MDHEN, CDR2 SYDVKM. Specified time point: cycle 4 day 1 (C4D1), after 6 weeks of nivolumab. Every one of the patients relapsed after autologous stem cell transplantation (brentuximab vedotin exposure was variable).

This chain connects TRBV28 to TRBJ1-1, with no clear D. The specimen was peripheral blood mononuclear cells (PBMCs), collected before the fourth cycle of nivolumab. This TCR was sampled from a human donor with classical Hodgkin lymphoma. The CDR3 DNA reads TGTGCCAGCAGGTGGCTGAACACTGAAGCTTTCTTT. This translates into CASRWLNTEAFF.